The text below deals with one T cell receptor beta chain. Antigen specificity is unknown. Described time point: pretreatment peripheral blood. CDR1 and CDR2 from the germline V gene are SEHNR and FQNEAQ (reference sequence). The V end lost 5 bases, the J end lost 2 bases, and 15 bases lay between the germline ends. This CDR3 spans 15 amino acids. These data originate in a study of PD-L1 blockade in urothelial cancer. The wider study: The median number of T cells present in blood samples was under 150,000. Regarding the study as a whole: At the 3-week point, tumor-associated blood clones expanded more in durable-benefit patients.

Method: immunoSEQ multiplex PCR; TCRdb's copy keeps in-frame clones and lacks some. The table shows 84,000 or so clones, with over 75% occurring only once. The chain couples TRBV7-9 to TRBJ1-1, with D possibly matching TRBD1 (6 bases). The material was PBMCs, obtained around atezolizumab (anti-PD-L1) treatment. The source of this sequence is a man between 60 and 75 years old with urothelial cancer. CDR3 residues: CASSPQQGFNTEAFF. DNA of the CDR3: TGTGCCAGCAGCCCCCAACAGGGTTTTAACACTGAAGCTTTCTTT.